Reported below is one T cell receptor beta chain. The sample belongs to a study of CD8 T cells in Susac syndrome. RNA was extracted with the RNeasy kit, and a quantity of about 0.45 to 1 ug was reverse transcribed using random hexamers. A multiplex approach, immunoSEQ multiplex PCR, amplified TCR beta CDR3 across 54 Vbeta and 13 Jbeta. TCRdb independently ran MiXCR on the immunoSEQ multiplex PCR reads; one entry per CDR3 protein. This sample has some 150,000 distinct CDR3 sequences, with 94% found just once. Germline V gene lookup returns CDR1 ENHRY and CDR2 SYGVKD. Trimming pared 6 bases from V and 7 bases from J, leaving 12 bases between. The CDR3 runs 12 residues. Treatment-naive patients with stable or active relapsing-remitting disease served as multiple sclerosis controls. The CD8+ and CD4+ T cells were isolated magnetically using a negative isolation approach, whereas the TEMRA cells were enriched by FACS.

The sequenced sample was CD8+ T cells from PBMCs. This chain links TRBV10-3 with TRBJ2-5; tentatively, D is TRBD1 or TRBD2 (5 bases each). The origin of this receptor is a human donor with multiple sclerosis. The CDR3 coding sequence is TGTGCCATCAGGGACTCCAGGGCGACCCAGTACTTC. Translation gives CAIRDSRATQYF.